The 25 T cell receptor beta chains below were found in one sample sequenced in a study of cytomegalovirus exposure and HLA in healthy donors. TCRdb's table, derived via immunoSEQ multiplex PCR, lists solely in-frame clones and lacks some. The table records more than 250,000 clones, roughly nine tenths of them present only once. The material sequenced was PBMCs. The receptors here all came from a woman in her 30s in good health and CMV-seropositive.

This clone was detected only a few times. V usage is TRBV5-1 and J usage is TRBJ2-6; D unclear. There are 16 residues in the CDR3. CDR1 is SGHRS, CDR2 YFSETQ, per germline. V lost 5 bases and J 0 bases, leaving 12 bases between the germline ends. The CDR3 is CASRTGPNSGANVLTF. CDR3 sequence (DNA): TGCGCCAGCAGAACCGGACCGAACTCTGGGGCCAACGTCCTGACTTTC.

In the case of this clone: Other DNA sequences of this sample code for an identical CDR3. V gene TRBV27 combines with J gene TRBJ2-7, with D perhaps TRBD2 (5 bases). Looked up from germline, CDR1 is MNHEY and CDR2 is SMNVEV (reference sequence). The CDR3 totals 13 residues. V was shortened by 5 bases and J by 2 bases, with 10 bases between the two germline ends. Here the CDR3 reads CASSPGSTYEQYF. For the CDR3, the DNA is TGTGCCAGCAGTCCGGGAAGTACCTACGAGCAGTACTTC.

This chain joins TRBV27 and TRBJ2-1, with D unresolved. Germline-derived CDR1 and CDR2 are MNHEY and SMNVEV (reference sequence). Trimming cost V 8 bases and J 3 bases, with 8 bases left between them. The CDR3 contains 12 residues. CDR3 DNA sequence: TGTGCCAGCGGACCCATCTACAATGAGCAGTTCTTC. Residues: CASGPIYNEQFF.

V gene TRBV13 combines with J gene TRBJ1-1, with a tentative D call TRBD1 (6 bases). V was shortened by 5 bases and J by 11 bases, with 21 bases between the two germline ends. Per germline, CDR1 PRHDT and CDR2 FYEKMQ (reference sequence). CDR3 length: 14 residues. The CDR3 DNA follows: TGTGCCAGCAGCAAGGGGGGGAACCTTGTATGGGCTTTCTTT. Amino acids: CASSKGGNLVWAFF. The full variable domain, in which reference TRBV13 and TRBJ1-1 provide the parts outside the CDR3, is AAGVIQSPRHLIKEKRETATLKCYPIPRHDTVYWYQQGPGQDPQFLISFYEKMQSDKGSIPDRFSAQQFSDYHSELNMSSLELGDSALYFCASSKGGNLVWAFFGQGTRLTVV.

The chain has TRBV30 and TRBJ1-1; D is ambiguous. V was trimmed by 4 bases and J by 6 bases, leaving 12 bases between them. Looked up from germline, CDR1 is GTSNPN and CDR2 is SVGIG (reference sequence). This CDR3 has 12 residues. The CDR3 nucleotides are TGTGCCTGGATATCCGGCTGGGCTGAAGCTTTCTTT. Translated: CAWISGWAEAFF.

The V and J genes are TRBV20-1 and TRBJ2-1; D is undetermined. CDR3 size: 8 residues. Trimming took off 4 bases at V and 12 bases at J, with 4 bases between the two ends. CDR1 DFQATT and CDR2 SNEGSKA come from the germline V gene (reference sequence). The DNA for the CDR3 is TGCAGTGCTACGGGGCAGTTCTTC. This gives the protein CSATGQFF.

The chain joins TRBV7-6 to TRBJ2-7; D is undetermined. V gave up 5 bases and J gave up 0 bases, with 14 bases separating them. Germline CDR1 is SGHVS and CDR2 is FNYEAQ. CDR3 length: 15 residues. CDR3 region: CASSRPDTSSYEQYF. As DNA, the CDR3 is TGTGCCAGCAGCCGCCCCGACACGAGCTCCTACGAGCAGTACTTC.

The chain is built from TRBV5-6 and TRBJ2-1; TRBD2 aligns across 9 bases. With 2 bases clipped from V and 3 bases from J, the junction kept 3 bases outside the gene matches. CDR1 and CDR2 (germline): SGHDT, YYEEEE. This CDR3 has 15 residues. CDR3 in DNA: TGTGCCAGCAGCTTAGCGGGAGGTGTCTACAATGAGCAGTTCTTC. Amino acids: CASSLAGGVYNEQFF.

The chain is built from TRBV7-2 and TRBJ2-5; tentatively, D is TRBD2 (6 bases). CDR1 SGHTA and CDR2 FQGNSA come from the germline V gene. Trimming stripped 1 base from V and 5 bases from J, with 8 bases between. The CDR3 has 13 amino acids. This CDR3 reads CASSLGGVETQYF. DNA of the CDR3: TGTGCCAGCAGCTTAGGGGGGGTGGAGACCCAGTACTTC.

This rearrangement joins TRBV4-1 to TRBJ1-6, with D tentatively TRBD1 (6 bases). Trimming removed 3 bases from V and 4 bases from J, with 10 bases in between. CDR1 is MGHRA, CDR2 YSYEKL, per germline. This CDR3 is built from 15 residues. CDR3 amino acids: CASSHPGQYNSPLHF. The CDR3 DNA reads TGCGCCAGCAGCCACCCCGGACAGTATAATTCACCCCTCCACTTT.

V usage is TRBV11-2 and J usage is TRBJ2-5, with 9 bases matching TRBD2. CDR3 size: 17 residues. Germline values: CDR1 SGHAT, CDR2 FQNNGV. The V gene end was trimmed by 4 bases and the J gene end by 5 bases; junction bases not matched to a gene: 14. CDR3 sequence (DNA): TGTGCCAGCAGCTCCAGGGGGTTAGCGGGAGTGTGGGAGACCCAGTACTTC. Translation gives CASSSRGLAGVWETQYF.

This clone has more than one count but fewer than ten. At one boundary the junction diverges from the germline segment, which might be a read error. The CDR3 nucleotides read TGTGCCAGCAGCTTAGGCCGGGGGCGAGGGATCTTC. Protein: CASSLGRGRGIF. The chain recombines TRBV13 with TRBJ2-1; the D gene could be TRBD1 or TRBD2 (6 bases each). The CDR3 loop spans 12 amino acids. Germline CDR1 is PRHDT and CDR2 is FYEKMQ (reference sequence).

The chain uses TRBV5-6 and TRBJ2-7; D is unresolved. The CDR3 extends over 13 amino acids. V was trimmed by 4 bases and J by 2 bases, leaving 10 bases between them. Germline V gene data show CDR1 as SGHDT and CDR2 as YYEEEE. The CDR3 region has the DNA TGTGCCAGCAGCATCTCCGGGCCCTACGAGCAGTACTTC. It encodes CASSISGPYEQYF.

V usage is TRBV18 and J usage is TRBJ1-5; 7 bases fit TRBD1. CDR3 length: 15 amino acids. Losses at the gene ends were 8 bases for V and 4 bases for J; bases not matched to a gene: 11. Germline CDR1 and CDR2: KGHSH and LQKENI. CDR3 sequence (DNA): TGTGCCAGCCGCGTGCTACAGGGGAAAAATCAGCCCCAGCATTTT. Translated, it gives CASRVLQGKNQPQHF. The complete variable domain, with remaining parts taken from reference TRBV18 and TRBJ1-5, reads NAGVMQNPRHLVRRRGQEARLRCSPMKGHSHVYWYRQLPEEGLKFMVYLQKENIIDESGMPKERFSAEFPKEGPSILRIQQVVRGDSAAYFCASRVLQGKNQPQHFGDGTRLSIL.

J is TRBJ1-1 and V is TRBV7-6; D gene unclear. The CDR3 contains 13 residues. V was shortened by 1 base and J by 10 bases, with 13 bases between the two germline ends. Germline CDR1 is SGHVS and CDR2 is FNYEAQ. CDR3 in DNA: TGTGCCAGCAGCTTAGGGGAGGGTTTCTTAGCTTTCTTT. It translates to CASSLGEGFLAFF.

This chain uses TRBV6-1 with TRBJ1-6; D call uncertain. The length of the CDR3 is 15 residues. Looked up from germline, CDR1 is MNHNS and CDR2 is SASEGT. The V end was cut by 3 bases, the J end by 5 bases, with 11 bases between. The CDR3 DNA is TGTGCCAGCAGTGATATGCGGTGGAATAATTCACCCCTCCACTTT. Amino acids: CASSDMRWNNSPLHF.

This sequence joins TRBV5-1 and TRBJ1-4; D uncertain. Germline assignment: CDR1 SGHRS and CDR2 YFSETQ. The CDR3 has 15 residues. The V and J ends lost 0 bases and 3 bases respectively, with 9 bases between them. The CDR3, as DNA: TGCGCCAGCAGCTTGGCAGCAGAGCCTAATGAAAAACTGTTTTTT. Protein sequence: CASSLAAEPNEKLFF.

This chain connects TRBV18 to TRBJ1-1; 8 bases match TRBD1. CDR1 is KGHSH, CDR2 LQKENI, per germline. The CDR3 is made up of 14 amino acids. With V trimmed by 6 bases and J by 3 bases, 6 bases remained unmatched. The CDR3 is CASSPGGADTEAFF. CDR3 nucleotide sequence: TGTGCCAGCTCTCCAGGGGGCGCGGACACTGAAGCTTTCTTT.

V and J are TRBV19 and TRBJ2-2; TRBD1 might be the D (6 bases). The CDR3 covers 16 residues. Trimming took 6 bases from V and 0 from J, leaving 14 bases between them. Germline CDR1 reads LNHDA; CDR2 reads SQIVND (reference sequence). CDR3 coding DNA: TGTGCCAGTAGCCCACGACAGGACGCGAACACCGGGGAGCTGTTTTTT. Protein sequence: CASSPRQDANTGELFF. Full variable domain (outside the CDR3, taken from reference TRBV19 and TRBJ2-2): DGGITQSPKYLFRKEGQNVTLSCEQNLNHDAMYWYRQDPGQGLRLIYYSQIVNDFQKGDIAEGYSVSREKKESFPLTVTSAQKNPTAFYLCASSPRQDANTGELFFGEGSRLTVL.

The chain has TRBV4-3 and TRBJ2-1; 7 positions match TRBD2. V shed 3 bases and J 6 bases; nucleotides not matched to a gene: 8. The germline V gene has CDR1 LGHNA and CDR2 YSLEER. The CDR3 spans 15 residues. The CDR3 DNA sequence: TGCGCCAGCAGCCAGACTAGCCCCCTCGCCAATGAGCAGTTCTTC. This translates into CASSQTSPLANEQFF.

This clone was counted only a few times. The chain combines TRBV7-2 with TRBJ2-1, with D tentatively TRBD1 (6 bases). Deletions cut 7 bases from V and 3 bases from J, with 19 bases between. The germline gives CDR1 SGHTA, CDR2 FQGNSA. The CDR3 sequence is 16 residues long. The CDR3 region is CASTLGAGRIYNEQFF. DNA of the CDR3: TGTGCCAGCACCTTGGGGGCGGGTCGGATCTACAATGAGCAGTTCTTC.

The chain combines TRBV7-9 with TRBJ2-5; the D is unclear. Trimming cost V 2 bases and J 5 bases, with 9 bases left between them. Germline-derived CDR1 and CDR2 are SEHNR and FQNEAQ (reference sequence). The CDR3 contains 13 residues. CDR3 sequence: CASSLPSLETQYF. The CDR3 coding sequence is TGTGCCAGCAGCTTACCGTCCCTGGAGACCCAGTACTTC.

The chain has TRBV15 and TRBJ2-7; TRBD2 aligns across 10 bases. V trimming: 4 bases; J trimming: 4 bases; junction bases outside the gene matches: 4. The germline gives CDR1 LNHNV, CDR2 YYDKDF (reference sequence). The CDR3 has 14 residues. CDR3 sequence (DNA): TGTGCCACCAGCATTCTAGCGGGAGCTTACGAGCAGTACTTC. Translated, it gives CATSILAGAYEQYF.

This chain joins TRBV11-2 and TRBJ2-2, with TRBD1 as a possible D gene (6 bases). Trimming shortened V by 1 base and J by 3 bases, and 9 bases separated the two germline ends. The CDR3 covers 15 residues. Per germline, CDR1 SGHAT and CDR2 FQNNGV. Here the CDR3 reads CASSLGHRDTGELFF. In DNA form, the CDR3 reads TGTGCCAGCAGCTTAGGCCACAGGGACACCGGGGAGCTGTTTTTT.

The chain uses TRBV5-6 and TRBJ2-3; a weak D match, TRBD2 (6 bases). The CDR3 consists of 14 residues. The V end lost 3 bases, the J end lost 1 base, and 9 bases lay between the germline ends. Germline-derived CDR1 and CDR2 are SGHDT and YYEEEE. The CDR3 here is CASSYWGGTDTQYF. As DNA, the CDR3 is TGTGCCAGCAGCTACTGGGGGGGCACAGATACGCAGTATTTT.